This T cell receptor (beta chain) came from a study of blood T cell repertoires in COVID-19. Overall study: COVID-19 samples from acute and convalescent phases originated in the United States, Italy and Spain.

The CDR3 has 17 residues. Trimming removed 1 base at V and 3 bases at J, with 19 bases between. The germline gives CDR1 SGHTA, CDR2 FQGNSA. Repertoires were generated with immunoSEQ multiplex PCR, while TCRdb's copy carries only in-frame clones and drops some. The repertoire consists of 110,000 or so clones, with more than 80% occurring once and the leading ten covering approximately 5%. The TCR comes from a woman in her sixties or seventies with COVID-19, enrolled during active disease. Sequenced input: peripheral blood. This chain connects TRBV7-2 to TRBJ2-7, with D possibly matching TRBD1 (5 bases). The CDR3 DNA reads TGTGCCAGCAGCTTAGGGGGCCCCGTGGCAGGAGACTACGAGCAGTACTTC. It specifies CASSLGGPVAGDYEQYF.